This T cell receptor beta chain stems from a study of blood T cell repertoires in COVID-19 (dated by TCRdb to 2020 to 2021). Regarding the complete study: Samples from collaborators originated in the United States, Italy and Spain and spanned both the acute and convalescent phases of COVID-19. The material from the prospective study consisted of cDNA or gDNA derived from T cells, B-cell-depleted T cells, or PBMCs. The dataset comprised deeply sampled blood TCRbeta repertoires from subjects exposed to, actively infected with, or recovered from COVID-19. The repertoires were released in a freely available public database intended as a resource for research on the immune response to SARS-CoV-2. The samples were drawn from the first 160 participants of the ongoing ImmuneRACE study and from 950 to 1,500 subjects provided by 6 global collaborators. Nearly every sample came with metadata listing a de-identified subject ID, COVID-19 status, age in years and sex. Where HLA class I and class II types were available, the types were taken from metadata supplied by the sample provider, not from assay-based typing. Study-wide conclusions, independent of this receptor: The amount of clinical and demographic metadata varied by source and participant and was provided uncurated.

The CDR3 spans 15 residues, from the cysteine through the phenylalanine. The sequence is cut down to CDR3 DNA, 45 bases in frame from base 1. The germline V gene gives CDR1 as SGHTA and CDR2 as FQGNSA. V trim: 2 bases; J trim: 4 bases; unmatched bases: 5. The collaborating institutions used their own protocols to collect whole blood in K2EDTA tubes. For TCRbeta analysis, collaborators shipped samples as frozen whole blood, isolated PBMCs, or DNA extracted from either of those sample types. As to this clone: Its antigen is unknown. The record has no base qualities; no much larger clone is one base away.

TCRbeta CDR3 regions were amplified from genomic DNA using the immunoSEQ Assay, a bias-controlled multiplex PCR. The published analysis was carried out like this. The number of nucleated cells in each sample was estimated from the amplification of reference gene primers within the assay. Sequence reads were collapsed and filtered to measure the absolute abundance of every unique TCRbeta CDR3 rearrangement. For each sample, productive Simpson clonality was calculated by taking the square root of Simpson's diversity index across productive rearrangements. The table was pulled from immuneACCESS by TCRdb, which kept in-frame rearrangements only. Such tables lose some clones; where checked, under half of the loss comes from unresolved V genes, and the rest has no known cause. The V and J calls and clone size come from that table; D and trimming were worked out from the DNA. Across this sample there are over 140,000 clones, with approximately 83% seen only once. Of the sample, more than 3.5% is held by the ten largest clones.

Material: peripheral blood. The chain couples TRBV7-2 to TRBJ2-3; 8 central nucleotides agree with TRBD2. The TCR originated in a woman in her sixties with acute or convalescent COVID-19. The DNA reads as follows: TGTGCCAGCAGCTTACAAGCGGGAGTCGCAGATACGCAGTATTTT. It codes for CASSLQAGVADTQYF.